One sample yielded the 4 T cell receptor beta chains listed below, sequenced in a study of blood T cell repertoires in COVID-19 (dated by TCRdb to 2020 to 2022). Library generation was performed with the immunoSEQ multiplex PCR assay. TCRdb's version of the immuneACCESS table is confined to in-frame rearrangements and falls short of the full clone set. An unresolved V gene accounts for under half of the shortfall where checked; the remainder is of unknown origin. This sample gives 400,000 to 500,000 clones in total; 85% to 90% of them show up just once. The biggest ten clones account for 1.8% of the sample. Sequences were obtained from PBMCs or T cells enriched from blood (not recorded which). The receptors come from a woman aged 40-49 years who had recovered from COVID-19.

The chain couples TRBV7-9 to TRBJ1-5; D is uncertain. This CDR3 is 13 amino acids long. Looked up from germline, CDR1 is SEHNR and CDR2 is FQNEAQ (reference sequence). V lost 2 bases and J lost 7, with 9 bases in between. The CDR3 region is CASSLTSGQPQHF. DNA of the CDR3: TGTGCCAGCAGCTTAACGTCGGGACAGCCCCAGCATTTT.

CDR3: CASSPRGSSTYEQYF. In DNA form, the CDR3 reads TGTGCCAGCAGCCCCAGGGGCAGCTCAACCTACGAGCAGTACTTC. The rearrangement uses TRBV6-5 and TRBJ2-7, with D tentatively TRBD1 (6 bases). Trimming removed 6 bases from V and 2 bases from J, with 17 bases in between. Per germline, CDR1 MNHEY and CDR2 SVGAGI. The CDR3 totals 15 residues.

The chain recombines TRBV7-9 with TRBJ1-2; 9 bases agree with TRBD1. CDR1 and CDR2 (germline): SEHNR, FQNEAQ (reference sequence). The CDR3 has 15 residues. With 0 bases clipped from V and 5 bases from J, the junction kept 4 bases outside the gene matches. The CDR3 protein is CASSLAWDREYGYTF. The CDR3 DNA reads as TGTGCCAGCAGCTTAGCCTGGGACAGGGAATATGGCTACACCTTC.

The chain links TRBV3-1 (or the pseudogene TRBV3-2) to TRBJ1-1; 7 bases map to TRBD1. This CDR3 region has 14 residues. Germline-derived CDR1 and CDR2 are LGHDT and YNNKEL (reference sequence). J gave up 5 bases and V 6 bases, and 9 bases lay outside the gene matches. The CDR3 DNA sequence: TGTGCCAGCAGACGTACAGGGGTTGCGACTGAAGCTTTCTTT. Translation: CASRRTGVATEAFF.